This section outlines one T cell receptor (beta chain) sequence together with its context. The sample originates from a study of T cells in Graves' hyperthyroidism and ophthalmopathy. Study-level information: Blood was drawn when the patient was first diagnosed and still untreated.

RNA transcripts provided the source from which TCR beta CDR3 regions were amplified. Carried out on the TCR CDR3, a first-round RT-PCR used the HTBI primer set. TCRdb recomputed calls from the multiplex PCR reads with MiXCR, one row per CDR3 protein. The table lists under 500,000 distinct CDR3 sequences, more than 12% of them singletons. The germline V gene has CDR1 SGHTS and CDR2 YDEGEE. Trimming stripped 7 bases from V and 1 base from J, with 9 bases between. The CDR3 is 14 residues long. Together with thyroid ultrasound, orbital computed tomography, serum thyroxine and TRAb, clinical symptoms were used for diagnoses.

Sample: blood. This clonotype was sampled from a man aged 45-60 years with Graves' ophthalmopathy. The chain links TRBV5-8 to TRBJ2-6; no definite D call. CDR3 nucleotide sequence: TGTGCCAGCCCTCAGAAATCTGGGGCCAACGTCCTGACTTTC. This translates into CASPQKSGANVLTF.